The 20 T cell receptor beta chains in this list originate from one sample, sequenced in a study of T cell repertoires in cytomegalovirus infection. TCRdb re-analysed the reads in MiXCR, keeping a single row per CDR3 protein. The sample has hundreds of thousands of distinct CDR3 sequences, 30% to 35% seen once. These receptors have no identified antigens. The source was cultured PBMCs, collected from culture after CMV antigen stimulation. These receptors originate from a human donor in good health (CMV status not recorded). Some clones in this sample may be carry-over from other donors' samples.

This chain uses TRBV24-1 with TRBJ1-6, with a tentative D call TRBD1 (5 bases). The CDR3 is 16 amino acids. The V end lost 3 bases, the J end lost 7 bases, and 15 bases lay between the germline ends. From germline, CDR1 is KGHDR and CDR2 SFDVKD. CDR3 DNA: TGTGCCACCAGTGATATGCTCGGGGGTAAGAATTCACCCCTCCACTTT. Translation gives CATSDMLGGKNSPLHF.

This clonotype was observed a handful of times. The chain employs TRBV20-1 and TRBJ2-7; the D gene is possibly TRBD2 (5 bases). The V end was cut by 3 bases, the J end by 2 bases, with 11 bases between. Germline values: CDR1 DFQATT, CDR2 SNEGSKA (reference sequence). This CDR3 region has 13 residues. The CDR3 bases are TGCAGTGCTAGGAGCGGACTTACCTACGAGCAGTACTTC. Translating gives CSARSGLTYEQYF.

The chain recombines TRBV20-1 with TRBJ1-5; maybe TRBD1 (6 bases). The CDR3 consists of 15 residues. V lost 6 bases and J 4 bases, leaving 19 bases between the germline ends. Germline assignment: CDR1 DFQATT and CDR2 SNEGSKA (reference sequence). In nucleotides, the CDR3 is TGCAGTGCCCATGAGGGGGGCCGGGGGAATCAGCCCCAGCATTTT. Protein product: CSAHEGGRGNQPQHF.

This clonotype was detected a few times. V gene TRBV27 combines with J gene TRBJ1-4, with D possibly TRBD1 on 5 matching bases. Trimming took off 6 bases at V and 6 bases at J, with 17 bases between the two ends. CDR3 length equals 15 residues. Germline V CDR1 and CDR2: MNHEY, SMNVEV (reference sequence). CDR3 nucleotide sequence: TGTGCCAGCAGCGTTCGGGACGGATCTTATGAAAAACTGTTTTTT. Amino acids: CASSVRDGSYEKLFF.

At least ten counts were recorded for this clonotype. The rearrangement uses TRBV7-3 and TRBJ2-1; D is unclear. The CDR3 runs 12 residues. Per the germline V gene, CDR1 is SGHTA and CDR2 is FQGTGA. The V gene lost 5 bases and the J gene lost 6 bases, with 8 bases spanning the gap. This chain's CDR3 is CASSLTFNEQFF. CDR3 DNA sequence: TGTGCCAGCAGCCTCACATTCAATGAGCAGTTCTTC.

This clonotype occurred a few times. This rearrangement joins TRBV2 to TRBJ2-3; 11 bases line up with TRBD2. The CDR3 runs to 18 residues. Looked up from germline, CDR1 is SNHLY and CDR2 is FYNNEI. With V trimmed by 6 bases and J by 0 bases, 11 bases remained unmatched. CDR3 bases: TGTGCCAGCAGAGGCAGGACTAGCGGGTCCTCTAGCACAGATACGCAGTATTTT. Translated: CASRGRTSGSSSTDTQYF.

The table lists this clonotype with a few counts. The chain couples TRBV20-1 to TRBJ2-5; the match to TRBD2 covers 9 bases. V lost 0 bases, J lost 4 bases, and 6 bases stayed unmatched. CDR1 is DFQATT, CDR2 SNEGSKA, per germline (reference sequence). The CDR3 is 15 amino acids. The CDR3 coding sequence is TGCAGTGCTAGAGAACTAGGACTAGCGAGAGAGACCCAGTACTTC. It is translated as CSARELGLARETQYF.

The sample holds a few counts of this clonotype. The CDR3 sequence: CASSTDGVTEAFF. The CDR3 DNA is TGTGCCAGCAGCACGGACGGCGTCACTGAAGCTTTCTTT. The chain is built from TRBV6-2 or TRBV6-3 and TRBJ1-1, with D unresolved. CDR3 size: 13 residues. Germline loops: CDR1 MNHEY, CDR2 SVGEGT. V lost 6 bases to trimming and J lost 4 bases, with 12 bases between them.

The chain links TRBV7-6 to TRBJ2-1; TRBD1 matches 7 bases. V shed 5 bases and J 1 base; nucleotides not matched to a gene: 5. CDR3 size: 15 residues. Germline CDR1 reads SGHVS; CDR2 reads FNYEAQ. The CDR3 loop reads CASSVTQGSYNEQFF. In DNA, the CDR3 is TGTGCCAGCAGCGTAACACAGGGGTCCTACAATGAGCAGTTCTTC.

This chain uses TRBV10-3 with TRBJ2-1; 8 positions agree with TRBD2. The germline V gene encodes CDR1 ENHRY and CDR2 SYGVKD. The CDR3 sequence is 13 residues long. V trimming: 10 bases; J trimming: 2 bases; junction bases outside the gene matches: 4. In DNA, the CDR3 is TGTGCCACGACTAGCGTCCCCTACAATGAGCAGTTCTTC. Translated: CATTSVPYNEQFF.

In this sample, this clonotype turned up a few times. The chain employs TRBV7-9 and TRBJ1-2; D not resolved. V was trimmed by 5 bases and J by 4 bases, leaving 11 bases between them. From germline, CDR1 is SEHNR and CDR2 FQNEAQ (reference sequence). CDR3 length: 13 residues. CDR3 in amino acids: CASSRPDVYGYTF. CDR3 in DNA: TGTGCCAGCAGCCGCCCGGACGTCTATGGCTACACCTTC.

This chain joins TRBV6-6 and TRBJ1-6; D is unresolved. CDR1 is MNHNY and CDR2 is SVGAGI in the germline V gene (reference sequence). The CDR3 consists of 12 residues. Between the trimmed V and J ends, which lost 5 bases and 9 bases, there was a span of 8 bases. The CDR3 reads CASSDPVSPLHF. The CDR3 DNA reads TGTGCCAGCAGTGACCCCGTTTCACCCCTCCACTTT.

The chain links TRBV20-1 to TRBJ2-2; D not certain. V lost 3 bases and J lost 6, with 8 bases in between. Looked up from germline, CDR1 is DFQATT and CDR2 is SNEGSKA (reference sequence). The CDR3 extends over 12 amino acids. The CDR3 reads CSARAWAGELFF. As DNA, the CDR3 is TGCAGTGCTAGGGCCTGGGCCGGGGAGCTGTTTTTT.

The table lists this clonotype with many counts. This chain connects TRBV7-2 to TRBJ1-6; 10 nucleotides agree with TRBD1. Unmatched junction bases numbered 0, after V lost 3 bases and J lost 10 bases. The germline V gene encodes CDR1 SGHTA and CDR2 FQGNSA. CDR3 length equals 13 residues. CDR3 protein: CASSLGQGSPLHF. CDR3 in DNA: TGTGCCAGCAGCTTGGGACAGGGGTCACCCCTCCACTTT.

Only a few counts were recorded for this clonotype. The chain joins TRBV6-2 or TRBV6-3 to TRBJ2-7; D is perhaps TRBD1 (6 bases). CDR3 length: 19 residues. CDR1 is MNHEY and CDR2 is SVGEGT in the germline V gene. V lost 0 bases, J lost 2 bases, and 23 bases lay in between. The CDR3, as DNA: TGTGCCAGCAGTTACTCGAGGACGAGTTCGCTAAGGGGGACCTACGAGCAGTACTTC. This sequence encodes CASSYSRTSSLRGTYEQYF.

The CDR3 loop reads CASSEGHEETQYF. The CDR3 DNA sequence: TGTGCCAGCAGTGAGGGGCACGAAGAGACCCAGTACTTC. This chain connects TRBV2 to TRBJ2-5; D is perhaps TRBD1 (5 bases). The length of the CDR3 is 13 residues. Germline-derived CDR1 and CDR2 are SNHLY and FYNNEI. V lost 3 bases and J lost 3, with 8 bases in between.

This clonotype was seen ten or more times. The chain employs TRBV7-2 and TRBJ2-3; TRBD2 is a possible D gene (6 bases). The CDR3 is 15 residues long. Germline lookup yields CDR1 SGHTA and CDR2 FQGNSA. The germline V and J ends were trimmed by 1 base and 1 base, with 9 bases remaining between them. The CDR3 loop is CASSLVTSRTDTQYF. The CDR3, as DNA: TGTGCCAGCAGCTTAGTGACTAGTCGCACAGATACGCAGTATTTT.

This chain uses TRBV24-1 with TRBJ2-5, with TRBD1 identical over 7 bases. CDR1 and CDR2 (germline): KGHDR, SFDVKD. The CDR3 is 13 amino acids. Trimming at V came to 10 bases and at J to 5 bases, leaving 9 bases not matched to a gene. In DNA form, the CDR3 reads TGTGCCACGTCGATAACAGGGGACGAGACCCAGTACTTC. It encodes CATSITGDETQYF.

This chain connects TRBV14 to TRBJ2-1; D not resolved. Germline V CDR1 and CDR2: SGHDN, FVKESK. CDR3 length: 15 residues. The germline V and J ends were trimmed by 0 bases and 10 bases, with 16 bases remaining between them. The CDR3 nucleotides read TGTGCCAGCAGCCAAGACGGTCGATTTGGCGGAGAGCAGTTCTTC. The encoded protein is CASSQDGRFGGEQFF.

With respect to this clonotype: This may come from a read error, since a much larger clone is one base off. This chain connects TRBV9 to TRBJ2-3; no clear D. V was clipped by 0 bases and J by 4 bases, with 3 bases between them. Germline V gene data show CDR1 as SGDLS and CDR2 as YYNGEE. The CDR3 spans 12 residues. The CDR3 loop is CASSVDSDTQYF. In nucleotides, the CDR3 is TGTGCCAGCAGCGTAGATTCAGATACGCAGTATTTT.